This paragraph reports one T cell receptor (beta chain). The data stem from a study of blood T cell repertoires in COVID-19. Method: immunoSEQ multiplex PCR; TCRdb's copy keeps in-frame clones and lacks some. This table has 150,000 to 200,000 clones, about 80% appearing once. In germline, CDR1 is LNHDA, CDR2 SQIVND (reference sequence). This CDR3 contains 15 residues. Losses at the gene ends were 2 bases for V and 2 bases for J; bases not matched to a gene: 2. The sample was peripheral blood. The chain combines TRBV19 with TRBJ2-1, with TRBD2 matching over 8 bases. The clonotype comes from an elderly woman with acute or convalescent COVID-19. The CDR3: CASSIRAGAYNEQFF. CDR3 coding DNA: TGTGCCAGTAGTATACGAGCGGGGGCCTACAATGAGCAGTTCTTC.